Listed here are 22 T cell receptor beta chains from one sample, sequenced in a study of blood T cells in healthy people across ages. Primers used in a second PCR of roughly 6 to 11 cycles were a sample-barcoded 5' primer and a J-beta primer mix. TCRdb redid the calling of the 5' RACE reads with MiXCR, one entry per CDR3 protein. The data hold some 1.4 million distinct CDR3 sequences, with 40% to 50% observed a single time. The sample taken for sequencing was blood. The source of these receptors is a woman under 30 in good health.

The gene calls are TRBV5-1 and TRBJ2-3; 13 bases fit TRBD2. The CDR3 sequence is 17 residues long. Trimming took 3 bases from V and 0 from J; bases not matched to a gene: 4. Germline V gene lookup returns CDR1 SGHRS and CDR2 YFSETQ. CDR3 residues: CASSWGTSGASTDTQYF. The CDR3 DNA is TGCGCCAGCAGCTGGGGGACTAGCGGGGCTAGCACAGATACGCAGTATTTT.

The chain links TRBV7-3 to TRBJ2-3; D may be TRBD2 (6 bases). The CDR3 is 15 amino acids. The ends were cut back, 3 bases at V and 3 bases at J, with 13 bases in the middle. CDR1 is SGHTA, CDR2 FQGTGA, per germline. The CDR3 region has the DNA TGTGCCAGCAGCTTGGAACCGGGAGAAACAGATACGCAGTATTTT. Amino acids: CASSLEPGETDTQYF.

This clonotype came up a few times. CDR3 in DNA: TGCAGTGCTAGAGATCTGCAAACTTTTACGGGCGGGAGGGATAGCTCCTACAATGAGCAGTTCTTC. Protein: CSARDLQTFTGGRDSSYNEQFF. The chain combines TRBV20-1 with TRBJ2-1; 9 positions match TRBD2. With V trimmed by 0 bases and J by 0 bases, 21 bases remained unmatched. This CDR3 is 22 amino acids long. In germline, CDR1 is DFQATT, CDR2 SNEGSKA (reference sequence).

The chain couples TRBV20-1 to TRBJ1-6, with D unclear. Germline V gene sequence: CDR1 DFQATT, CDR2 SNEGSKA (reference sequence). The CDR3 consists of 10 residues. V was cut by 2 bases and J by 14 bases, with 7 bases left in between. The CDR3 DNA follows: TGCAGTGCTAGACGCGGGGCCCTCCACTTT. Translation: CSARRGALHF.

The chain recombines TRBV19 with TRBJ2-3; 7 bases are a match to TRBD2. Trimming cost V 5 bases and J 6 bases; bases outside gene matches: 11. The CDR3 totals 15 residues. Germline loops: CDR1 LNHDA, CDR2 SQIVND (reference sequence). The CDR3 nucleotides are TGTGCCAGTAGTGCCCGGACTAGTTTAACCGATACGCAGTATTTT. Translated: CASSARTSLTDTQYF.

The rearrangement uses TRBV12-3 or TRBV12-4 and TRBJ2-1; 10 bases are a match to TRBD2. The ends lost 3 bases at V and 0 bases at J; junction bases unmatched: 8. The CDR3 consists of 18 residues. DNA for the CDR3: TGTGCCAGCAGTTTCAGGCTAGCGGGGGAAAGCTCCTACAATGAGCAGTTCTTC. Translation: CASSFRLAGESSYNEQFF.

The V gene is TRBV29-1, the J gene TRBJ1-1; D gene unclear. V was cut by 5 bases and J by 8 bases, with 3 bases left in between. CDR1 is SQVTM, CDR2 ANQGSEA, per germline. The CDR3 length is 8 residues. CDR3 amino acids: CSVSEAFF. As DNA, the CDR3 is TGCAGCGTTTCCGAAGCTTTCTTT. The full variable domain, completed using reference TRBV29-1 and TRBJ1-1, is SAVISQKPSRDICQRGTSLTIQCQVDSQVTMMFWYRQQPGQSLTLIATANQGSEATYESGFVIDKFPISRPNLTFSTLTVSNMSPEDSSIYLCSVSEAFFGQGTRLTVV.

In its sample, this clonotype was seen a few times. CDR3 residues: CASTPRVETQYF. CDR3 nucleotide sequence: TGTGCCAGCACCCCTAGGGTAGAGACCCAGTACTTC. The chain has TRBV7-9 and TRBJ2-5, with D unresolved. The CDR3 runs 12 residues. Germline V CDR1 and CDR2: SEHNR, FQNEAQ (reference sequence). V lost 7 bases, J lost 4 bases, and 10 bases lay in between.

The CDR3 spells CSARGQGAVGKNNEQFF. The CDR3 coding sequence is TGCAGTGCTAGGGGACAGGGGGCGGTCGGAAAAAACAATGAGCAGTTCTTC. The chain uses TRBV20-1 and TRBJ2-1; 12 bases line up with TRBD1. The V gene's germline CDR1 is DFQATT and CDR2 SNEGSKA (reference sequence). J gave up 5 bases and V 3 bases, and 11 bases lay outside the gene matches. There are 17 residues in the CDR3.

Only a few counts were recorded for this clonotype. The V and J genes are TRBV14 and TRBJ2-5; the D gene is possibly TRBD1 (6 bases). The V gene lost 4 bases and the J gene lost 6 bases, with 12 bases spanning the gap. This CDR3 comprises 13 residues. Per the germline V gene, CDR1 is SGHDN and CDR2 is FVKESK. CDR3 protein: CASSLGGAQTQYF. CDR3 sequence (DNA): TGTGCCAGCAGCCTTGGGGGCGCCCAGACCCAGTACTTC.

The sample holds a few counts of this clonotype. This chain uses TRBV20-1 with TRBJ1-5; D call uncertain. The CDR3 is 12 amino acids. V lost 6 bases to trimming and J lost 4 bases, with 10 bases between them. CDR1 and CDR2 (germline): DFQATT, SNEGSKA (reference sequence). CDR3 in DNA: TGCAGTGCCGGAAGGGCAAATCAGCCCCAGCATTTT. Amino acid sequence: CSAGRANQPQHF.

This chain uses TRBV15 with TRBJ1-4; D remains unclear. Germline V gene sequence: CDR1 LNHNV, CDR2 YYDKDF (reference sequence). V lost 5 bases to trimming and J lost 3 bases, with 13 bases between them. The CDR3 totals 15 residues. CDR3 nucleotide sequence: TGTGCCACCAGCGGCCAGAAGAGGGCTAATGAAAAACTGTTTTTT. Protein: CATSGQKRANEKLFF.

V gene TRBV2 combines with J gene TRBJ1-2; 10 nucleotides match TRBD1. There are 15 residues in the CDR3. V trimming: 11 bases; J trimming: 5 bases; junction bases outside the gene matches: 14. Per germline, CDR1 SNHLY and CDR2 FYNNEI. CDR3 DNA sequence: TGTGCCGGAGGCCCAGGGACAGGGGTTGGGTATGGCTACACCTTC. This gives the protein CAGGPGTGVGYGYTF.

The gene calls are TRBV15 and TRBJ2-1, with D hard to call. Trimming took off 1 base at V and 4 bases at J, with 14 bases between the two ends. Germline V gene data show CDR1 as LNHNV and CDR2 as YYDKDF (reference sequence). The length of the CDR3 is 16 residues. The CDR3 loop is CATSRAPLVSYNEQFF. The CDR3 coding sequence is TGTGCCACCAGCAGAGCACCCCTCGTATCGTACAATGAGCAGTTCTTC.

The J gene is TRBJ2-1, the V gene TRBV20-1; D is undetermined. CDR1 and CDR2 from the germline V gene are DFQATT and SNEGSKA (reference sequence). This CDR3 spans 16 amino acids. V was cut by 2 bases and J by 0 bases, with 14 bases left in between. Here the CDR3 DNA reads TGCAGTGCTAGAAACTACGAAAGTACCTCCTACAATGAGCAGTTCTTC. Translated, it gives CSARNYESTSYNEQFF.

This clonotype was observed a handful of times. This sequence joins TRBV9 and TRBJ2-1, with D perhaps matching TRBD1 (5 bases). V lost 4 bases and J 3 bases, leaving 11 bases between the germline ends. Germline V CDR1 and CDR2: SGDLS, YYNGEE. This CDR3 spans 14 amino acids. CDR3 DNA: TGTGCCAGCAGCCCCCCCAGGGTCTACAATGAGCAGTTCTTC. This encodes CASSPPRVYNEQFF.

The chain links TRBV16 to TRBJ2-3; either TRBD1 or TRBD2 may supply D (5 bases each). CDR3 length: 12 residues. With 7 bases removed from V and 5 bases from J, the gap between germline ends came to 10 bases. CDR1 and CDR2 from the germline V gene are KGHSY and FQNENV. The CDR3 DNA reads as TGTGCCAGCAACAGAGGGGAAGATACGCAGTATTTT. This gives the protein CASNRGEDTQYF. Drawing the rest from reference TRBV16 and TRBJ2-3, the complete variable domain is GEEVAQTPKHLVRGEGQKAKLYCAPIKGHSYVFWYQQVLKNEFKFLISFQNENVFDETGMPKERFSAKCLPNSPCSLEIQATKLEDSAVYFCASNRGEDTQYFGPGTRLTVL.

The chain combines TRBV27 with TRBJ1-2, with D possibly matching TRBD1 (5 bases). Trimming shortened V by 5 bases and J by 8 bases, and 21 bases separated the two germline ends. Looked up from germline, CDR1 is MNHEY and CDR2 is SMNVEV (reference sequence). The CDR3 runs to 15 residues. For the CDR3, the DNA is TGTGCCAGCAGTGCCGCCGGGACCTCCGGGGGAGGCTACACCTTC. It is translated as CASSAAGTSGGGYTF.

This clonotype was seen more than once but under ten times. The rearrangement links TRBV10-3 to TRBJ2-4; D perhaps matches TRBD1 (5 bases). The DNA end lines up better with TRBJ2-7; the J call may be wrong. CDR1 ENHRY and CDR2 SYGVKD come from the germline V gene. The CDR3 is made up of 13 amino acids. The CDR3 spells CAISESGVNEQYF. The CDR3 DNA is TGTGCCATCAGTGAGTCAGGGGTCAACGAGCAGTACTTC.

The chain joins TRBV20-1 to TRBJ2-7, with no clear D. Between the trimmed V and J ends, which lost 7 bases and 1 base, there was a span of 11 bases. The CDR3 consists of 12 residues. CDR1 and CDR2 from the germline V gene are DFQATT and SNEGSKA (reference sequence). The DNA of the CDR3 is TGCAGTGGAACAGTCACATCCTACGAGCAGTACTTC. Its protein is CSGTVTSYEQYF.

The rearrangement uses TRBV6-6 and TRBJ1-5; D is uncertain. The V end was cut by 1 base, the J end by 3 bases, with 10 bases between. In germline, CDR1 is MNHNY, CDR2 SVGAGI (reference sequence). The CDR3 runs 15 residues. The CDR3 protein is CASSYYGHNNQPQHF. DNA for the CDR3: TGTGCCAGCAGTTACTACGGGCACAACAATCAGCCCCAGCATTTT.

This clonotype showed up just once. The chain joins TRBV5-1 to TRBJ2-1; no reliable D call. The CDR3 totals 14 residues. Germline V CDR1 and CDR2: SGHRS, YFSETQ. The germline V and J ends were trimmed by 4 bases and 3 bases, with 11 bases remaining between them. CDR3 sequence reads: CASSAPNGYNEQFF. The CDR3 DNA reads as TGCGCCAGCAGCGCCCCCAACGGCTACAATGAGCAGTTCTTC.